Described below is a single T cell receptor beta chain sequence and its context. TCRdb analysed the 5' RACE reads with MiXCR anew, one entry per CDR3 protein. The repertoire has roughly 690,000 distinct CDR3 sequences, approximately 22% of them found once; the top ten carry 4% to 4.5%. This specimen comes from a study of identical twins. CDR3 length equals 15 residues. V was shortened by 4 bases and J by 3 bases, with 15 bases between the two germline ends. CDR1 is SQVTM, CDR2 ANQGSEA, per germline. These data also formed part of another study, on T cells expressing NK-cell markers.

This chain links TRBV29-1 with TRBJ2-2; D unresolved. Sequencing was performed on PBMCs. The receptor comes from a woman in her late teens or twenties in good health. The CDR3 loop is CSVGKRMGDTGELFF. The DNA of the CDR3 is TGCAGCGTTGGGAAACGGATGGGCGACACCGGGGAGCTGTTTTTT.